This record looks at one T cell receptor beta chain sequence and its context. The sample is drawn from a study of shared clonotypes between healthy human individuals. Germline V gene sequence: CDR1 MNHEY, CDR2 SMNVEV (reference sequence). The CDR3 contains 16 residues. Germline trimming cut 4 bases from V and 10 bases from J; bases unmatched to any gene: 9. Assay used: immunoSEQ multiplex PCR; TCRdb lists only in-frame clones, some missing. The sample carries roughly 2.1 million clones, more than 85% recorded once. Terminally differentiated effector memory CD45RA+ cells were excluded by CCR7 positive selection of CD45RO-negative cells.

The chain has TRBV27 and TRBJ2-1, with 14 bases identical to TRBD2. This TCR derives from a man between 18 and 29 years old in good health. Some clones in this sample may be carry-over from other donors' samples. The sample comprised naive CD8+ T cells from PBMCs. CDR3 DNA: TGTGCCAGCAGTTCCCCGGGACTAGCGGGAGTAGGGGAGCAGTTCTTC. Translating gives CASSSPGLAGVGEQFF.